This TCR beta chain was identified during a study of vaccination and CD4 T cells after COVID-19. At the level of the study: Post-vaccination samples were procured at a median of around 72 days following dose two (range 14 to 241).

The treatment was: roughly 10-day PBMC culture with coronavirus spike peptide pools or control peptides (ViraFEST assay). Sequencing of DNA taken from cultured CD4+ T cells relied on the Oncomine TCR Beta short-read assay. Using its own MiXCR run on the PCR reads, TCRdb lists one record per CDR3 protein. The sample has roughly 4,700 distinct CDR3 sequences; under 80% are singletons. Trimming at V came to 7 bases and at J to 2 bases, leaving 6 bases not matched to a gene. Germline V gene sequence: CDR1 MNHNS, CDR2 SASEGT. CDR3 length: 14 amino acids. Notes on this clonotype: The antigen remains unidentified.

The chain links TRBV6-1 to TRBJ2-3; 7 positions agree with TRBD2. The receptor was derived from a human donor who had recovered from COVID-19. Sample: CD4+ T cells from blood, cultured in vitro. The chain's CDR3 is CASTSGGNTDTQYF. The CDR3 DNA reads as TGTGCCAGCACCTCCGGGGGGAACACAGATACGCAGTATTTT.